A single sample gave rise to the 24 T cell receptor beta chains below, sequenced in a study of CD8 T cells in ankylosing spondylitis. In TCRdb, the 5' RACE reads were re-called with MiXCR into one record per CDR3 protein. This sample has fewer than 400,000 distinct CDR3 sequences, with approximately 20% found just once. Overall study results and limits: Blood of patients with ankylosing spondylitis appeared to be characterized by a TCR beta motif of eight or nine highly homologous variants.

No antigens are known for them. Sequenced input: blood, either unsorted or a sorted T cell fraction (not recorded which). These receptors all stem from a male donor with ankylosing spondylitis.

This clonotype was detected once. The CDR3 DNA sequence: TGTGCCAGCAGCTTTGGTCGCAGCTCCTATAATTCACCCCTCCACTTT. Its translation: CASSFGRSSYNSPLHF. V gene TRBV7-2 combines with J gene TRBJ1-6; D is unclear. Germline lookup yields CDR1 SGHTA and CDR2 FQGNSA. The V end lost 3 bases, the J end lost 0 bases, and 9 bases lay between the germline ends. The CDR3 is made up of 16 amino acids.

The chain carries TRBV3-1 and TRBJ2-7; D call uncertain. Germline CDR1 LGHDT, CDR2 YNNKEL (reference sequence). Trimming stripped 1 base from V and 4 bases from J, with 11 bases between. CDR3 length equals 14 residues. The DNA for the CDR3 is TGTGCCAGCAGCCAAGGACTGGTCTCGTACGAGCAGTACTTC. It translates to CASSQGLVSYEQYF.

In DNA form, the CDR3 reads TGCAGTGCTAGAGATCACGGGAGGATGAGTGGCTACACCTTC. Its translation is CSARDHGRMSGYTF. The chain employs TRBV20-1 and TRBJ1-2; D gene ambiguous. This CDR3 is 14 amino acids long. Germline V gene lookup returns CDR1 DFQATT and CDR2 SNEGSKA (reference sequence). The V and J ends lost 0 bases and 7 bases respectively, with 15 bases between them.

The chain carries TRBV29-1 and TRBJ1-1; 7 bases fit TRBD1. V shed 6 bases, J shed 4 bases, and the junction held 8 bases outside the gene matches. Germline values: CDR1 SQVTM, CDR2 ANQGSEA. The CDR3 has 13 amino acids. The CDR3 sequence: CSVANRGGTEAFF. In DNA form, the CDR3 reads TGCAGCGTCGCTAACAGGGGCGGCACTGAAGCTTTCTTT.

The V gene is TRBV25-1, the J gene TRBJ2-2; 7 bases are a match to TRBD2. This CDR3 is 15 amino acids long. Germline lookup yields CDR1 MGHDK and CDR2 SYGVNS. The trim removed 4 bases at V and 3 bases at J, leaving 5 bases unmatched. The CDR3 sequence is CASSVSGIYTGELFF. The CDR3 DNA is TGTGCCAGCAGTGTGAGCGGGATATACACCGGGGAGCTGTTTTTT.

This clonotype came up a few times. V is TRBV7-2 and J is TRBJ2-5; 14 bases agree with TRBD2. This CDR3 is 16 amino acids long. The V and J ends lost 5 bases and 4 bases, in that order; junction bases with no gene match: 6. Germline loops: CDR1 SGHTA, CDR2 FQGNSA. CDR3: CASSPGTSGSGETQYF. DNA for the CDR3: TGTGCCAGCAGCCCAGGGACTAGCGGGAGCGGAGAGACCCAGTACTTC.

CDR3 residues: CASSPSRGEAFF. In nucleotides, the CDR3 is TGTGCCAGCTCACCCTCCAGGGGTGAAGCTTTCTTT. The gene calls are TRBV18 and TRBJ1-1, with D possibly being TRBD1 (6 bases). CDR3 length: 12 residues. Germline loops: CDR1 KGHSH, CDR2 LQKENI. Trimming cost V 3 bases and J 7 bases, with 9 bases left between them.

This clonotype showed up just a few times. The V gene is TRBV29-1, the J gene TRBJ1-2; D call uncertain. Trimming pared 4 bases from V and 5 bases from J, leaving 17 bases between. There are 14 residues in the CDR3. The germline CDR1 and CDR2 sequences are SQVTM and ANQGSEA. CDR3 region: CSVGLGKGIYGYTF. The DNA of the CDR3 is TGCAGCGTTGGATTGGGGAAAGGGATATATGGCTACACCTTC. Full variable domain (missing parts from reference TRBV29-1 and TRBJ1-2): SAVISQKPSRDICQRGTSLTIQCQVDSQVTMMFWYRQQPGQSLTLIATANQGSEATYESGFVIDKFPISRPNLTFSTLTVSNMSPEDSSIYLCSVGLGKGIYGYTFGSGTRLTVV.

There are a few counts of this clonotype. The chain uses TRBV29-1 and TRBJ1-2; TRBD1 might be the D (6 bases). Germline V CDR1 and CDR2: SQVTM, ANQGSEA. V was clipped by 7 bases and J by 4 bases, with 10 bases between them. CDR3 size: 11 residues. The CDR3 DNA sequence: TGCAGCGCCGGGACAACCTATGGCTACACCTTC. It translates to CSAGTTYGYTF.

This clonotype was detected only a few times. The chain has TRBV7-2 and TRBJ2-7; D may be TRBD2 (6 bases). V dropped 5 bases and J dropped 11 bases, with 16 bases sitting between them. CDR3 length: 12 residues. Germline lookup yields CDR1 SGHTA and CDR2 FQGNSA. The CDR3 here is CASSPSVGGKYF. CDR3 DNA sequence: TGTGCCAGCAGCCCAAGCGTTGGGGGGAAGTACTTC.

The chain combines TRBV28 with TRBJ1-2; D is possibly TRBD1 (5 bases). This CDR3 comprises 18 residues. Germline CDR1 reads MDHEN; CDR2 reads SYDVKM. V lost 10 bases to trimming and J lost 0 bases, with 27 bases between them. CDR3 protein: CAITDSGRQFLTNYGYTF. Written as DNA, the CDR3 is TGTGCCATCACAGACAGTGGGAGGCAGTTCCTAACTAACTATGGCTACACCTTC.

V usage is TRBV5-1 and J usage is TRBJ2-2; D not resolved. Trimming cost V 4 bases and J 5 bases, with 15 bases left between them. The CDR3 covers 15 residues. Germline assignment: CDR1 SGHRS and CDR2 YFSETQ. The chain's CDR3 is CASSMDGPRTGELFF. CDR3 bases: TGCGCCAGCAGCATGGACGGCCCTCGAACCGGGGAGCTGTTTTTT.

This clonotype showed up just a few times. The rearrangement joins TRBV28 to TRBJ2-5; a weak D match, TRBD1 (8 bases). CDR3 length equals 14 residues. Germline loops: CDR1 MDHEN, CDR2 SYDVKM. Trimming shortened V by 6 bases and J by 6 bases, and 17 bases separated the two germline ends. DNA for the CDR3: TGTGCCAGCAGATCACAGGGGGAGGGACAGACCCAGTACTTC. Amino acid sequence: CASRSQGEGQTQYF.

The chain recombines TRBV20-1 with TRBJ2-7; D not resolved. This CDR3 comprises 15 residues. V lost 3 bases and J 3 bases, leaving 18 bases between the germline ends. Germline V CDR1 and CDR2: DFQATT, SNEGSKA (reference sequence). The CDR3: CSASKPGTSRYEQYF. Here the CDR3 DNA reads TGCAGTGCTAGTAAACCAGGAACAAGCCGCTACGAGCAGTACTTC.

The gene calls are TRBV7-2 and TRBJ2-3; TRBD1 might be the D (7 bases). Germline CDR1 SGHTA, CDR2 FQGNSA. The V and J ends lost 0 bases and 7 bases respectively, with 17 bases between them. There are 16 residues in the CDR3. The CDR3 sequence is CASSLATGRRIHTQYF. CDR3 nucleotide sequence: TGTGCCAGCAGCTTAGCGACAGGGAGGAGGATACATACGCAGTATTTT.

There are a few counts of this clonotype. This chain uses TRBV9 with TRBJ2-5; D might be TRBD2 (8 bases). The V gene's germline CDR1 is SGDLS and CDR2 YYNGEE. Trimming cost V 4 bases and J 4 bases, with 14 bases left between them. This CDR3 spans 14 amino acids. CDR3 region: CASSPGGDRETQYF. CDR3 bases: TGTGCCAGCAGCCCGGGGGGGGACAGAGAGACCCAGTACTTC.

The V and J genes are TRBV20-1 and TRBJ2-2; D could derive from TRBD1 or TRBD2 (5 bases each). V gave up 6 bases and J gave up 3 bases, with 11 bases separating them. Germline CDR1 DFQATT, CDR2 SNEGSKA (reference sequence). The CDR3 is 13 amino acids. CDR3 in DNA: TGCAGTGCCGCCCGAGGGGACACCGGGGAGCTGTTTTTT. This sequence encodes CSAARGDTGELFF.

A few counts support this clonotype. The rearrangement joins TRBV10-3 to TRBJ2-5; 9 positions match TRBD1. Germline trimming cut 6 bases from V and 4 bases from J; bases unmatched to any gene: 9. Germline V gene data show CDR1 as ENHRY and CDR2 as SYGVKD. There are 15 residues in the CDR3. DNA for the CDR3: TGTGCCATCAGGGTGACAGGGGGTCTTGGAGAGACCCAGTACTTC. Its protein product is CAIRVTGGLGETQYF.

This clonotype was seen more than once but under ten times. The chain employs TRBV6-2 or TRBV6-3 and TRBJ2-2, with D maybe TRBD2 (6 bases). This CDR3 has 14 residues. Looked up from germline, CDR1 is MNHEY and CDR2 is SVGEGT. V was pared by 2 bases and J by 5 bases, with 9 bases between. The chain's CDR3 is CASSYRGGTGELFF. The CDR3 bases are TGTGCCAGCAGTTACCGCGGAGGGACCGGGGAGCTGTTTTTT.

The genes are TRBV6-1 and TRBJ2-7, with 10 nucleotides matching TRBD1. V lost 10 bases to trimming and J lost 2 bases; unmatched junction nucleotides: 5. Per germline, CDR1 MNHNS and CDR2 SASEGT. The CDR3 spans 13 residues. The CDR3 sequence is CATTGGPAYEQYF. The CDR3, as DNA: TGTGCCACGACAGGGGGCCCAGCCTACGAGCAGTACTTC.

This clonotype has a count of ten or more. The V call is TRBV4-2, the J call TRBJ2-2, with 9 bases fitting TRBD1. The CDR3 contains 16 residues. V was clipped by 4 bases and J by 7 bases; unmatched bases: 10. Per the germline V gene, CDR1 is LGHNA and CDR2 is YNFKEQ. CDR3 sequence: CASSPRGQGGNGELFF. The CDR3 nucleotides read TGTGCCAGCAGCCCGAGGGGACAGGGCGGTAACGGGGAGCTGTTTTTT.

This clonotype has at least ten counts. V is TRBV29-1 and J is TRBJ2-1, with 14 positions matching TRBD2. The CDR3 sequence is 16 residues long. Per the germline V gene, CDR1 is SQVTM and CDR2 is ANQGSEA. V gave up 5 bases and J gave up 1 base; unmatched junction bases: 4. In DNA form, the CDR3 reads TGCAGCGTTACGGGACTAGCGGGAGCATCCTACAATGAGCAGTTCTTC. The encoded protein is CSVTGLAGASYNEQFF.

This clonotype turned up a few times. The V and J genes are TRBV5-1 and TRBJ2-1; 9 bases are shared with TRBD2. Germline V gene data show CDR1 as SGHRS and CDR2 as YFSETQ. The CDR3 consists of 16 residues. With 5 bases clipped from V and 5 bases from J, the junction kept 11 bases outside the gene matches. CDR3 sequence: CASRRGGAEPNNEQFF. The CDR3 DNA sequence: TGCGCCAGCAGGCGGGGGGGAGCCGAACCGAACAATGAGCAGTTCTTC.

Ten or more counts support this clonotype. The chain employs TRBV6-5 and TRBJ1-1, with a weak D call TRBD1 (5 bases). V was shortened by 0 bases and J by 1 base, with 6 bases between the two germline ends. Germline V gene sequence: CDR1 MNHEY, CDR2 SVGAGI. This CDR3 has 14 amino acids. For the CDR3, the DNA is TGTGCCAGCAGTTACTCGGGGGGGAACACTGAAGCTTTCTTT. Protein sequence: CASSYSGGNTEAFF.